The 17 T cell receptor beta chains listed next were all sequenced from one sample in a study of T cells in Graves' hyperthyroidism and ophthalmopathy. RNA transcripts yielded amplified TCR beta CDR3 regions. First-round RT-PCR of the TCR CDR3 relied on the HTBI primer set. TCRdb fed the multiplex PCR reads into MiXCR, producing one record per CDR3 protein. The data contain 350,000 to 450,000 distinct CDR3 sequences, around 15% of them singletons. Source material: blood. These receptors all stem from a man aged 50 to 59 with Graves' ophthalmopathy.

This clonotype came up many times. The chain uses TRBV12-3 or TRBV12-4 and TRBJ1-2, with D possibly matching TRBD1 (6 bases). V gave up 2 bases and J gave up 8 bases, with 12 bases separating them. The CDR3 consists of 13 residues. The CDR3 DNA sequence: TGTGCCAGCAGTTTAAACCAGGGGAAAGGCTACACCTTC. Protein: CASSLNQGKGYTF.

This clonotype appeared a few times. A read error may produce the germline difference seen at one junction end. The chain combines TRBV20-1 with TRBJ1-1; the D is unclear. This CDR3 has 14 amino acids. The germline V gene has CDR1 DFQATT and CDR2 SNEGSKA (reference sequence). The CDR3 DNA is TGCAGTGCTAAGGAGGGTGGGATGAACACCGAAGCTTTCTTT. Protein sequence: CSAKEGGMNTEAFF.

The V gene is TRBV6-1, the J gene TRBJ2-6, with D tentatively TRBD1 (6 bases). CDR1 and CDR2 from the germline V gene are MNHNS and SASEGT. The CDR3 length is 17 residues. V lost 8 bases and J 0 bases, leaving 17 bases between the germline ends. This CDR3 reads CASRRSGHRSGANVLTF. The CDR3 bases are TGTGCCAGCCGAAGATCGGGACACCGCTCTGGGGCCAACGTCCTGACTTTC.

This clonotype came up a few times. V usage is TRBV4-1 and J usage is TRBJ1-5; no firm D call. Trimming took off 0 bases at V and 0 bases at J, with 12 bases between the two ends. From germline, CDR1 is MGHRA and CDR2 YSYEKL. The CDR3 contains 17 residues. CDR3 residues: CASSQDPVGYSNQPQHF. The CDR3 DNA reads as TGCGCCAGCAGCCAAGATCCCGTGGGTTATAGCAATCAGCCCCAGCATTTT.

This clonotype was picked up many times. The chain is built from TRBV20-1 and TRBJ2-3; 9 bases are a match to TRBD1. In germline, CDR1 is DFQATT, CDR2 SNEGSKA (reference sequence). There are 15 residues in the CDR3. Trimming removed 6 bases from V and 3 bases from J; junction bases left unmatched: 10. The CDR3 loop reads CSARAGQGKTDTQYF. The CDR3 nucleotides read TGCAGTGCCCGAGCCGGACAGGGGAAGACAGATACGCAGTATTTT.

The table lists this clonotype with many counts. The CDR3 nucleotides read TGCGCCAGCAGCCCCACGGTTGGGGAGTACGAGCAGTACTTC. It specifies CASSPTVGEYEQYF. The chain uses TRBV5-1 and TRBJ2-7; tentative D call: TRBD2 (5 bases). Trimming took 4 bases from V and 4 from J, leaving 15 bases between them. CDR1 is SGHRS, CDR2 YFSETQ, per germline. There are 14 residues in the CDR3.

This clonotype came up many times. The CDR3 nucleotides are TGTGCCAGCAGCCCCCGGGTAGTCGTGTACAATGAGCAGTTCTTC. Protein sequence: CASSPRVVVYNEQFF. The genes are TRBV7-9 and TRBJ2-1; the D is unclear. The CDR3 loop spans 15 amino acids. Germline V gene sequence: CDR1 SEHNR, CDR2 FQNEAQ (reference sequence). V was pared by 5 bases and J by 4 bases, with 15 bases between.

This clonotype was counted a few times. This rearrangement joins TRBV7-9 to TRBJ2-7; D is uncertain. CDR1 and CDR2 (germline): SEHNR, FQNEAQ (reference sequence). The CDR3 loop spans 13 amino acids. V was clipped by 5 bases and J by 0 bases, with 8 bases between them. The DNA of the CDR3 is TGTGCCAGCAGCCCCCTTAGCTCCTACGAGCAGTACTTC. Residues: CASSPLSSYEQYF.

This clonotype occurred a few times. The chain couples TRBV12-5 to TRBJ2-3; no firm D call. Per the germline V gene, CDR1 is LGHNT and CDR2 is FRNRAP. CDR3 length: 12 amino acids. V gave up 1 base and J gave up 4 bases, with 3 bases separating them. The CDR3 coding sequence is TGTGCTAGTGGTTTGGGGGCAGATACGCAGTATTTT. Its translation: CASGLGADTQYF.

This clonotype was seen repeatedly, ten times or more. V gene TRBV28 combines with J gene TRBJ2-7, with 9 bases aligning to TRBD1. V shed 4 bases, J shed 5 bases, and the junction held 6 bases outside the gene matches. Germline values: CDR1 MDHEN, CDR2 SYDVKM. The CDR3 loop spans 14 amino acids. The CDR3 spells CASSSGTGLDEQYF. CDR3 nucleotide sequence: TGTGCCAGCAGTTCCGGGACAGGGTTGGACGAGCAGTACTTC.

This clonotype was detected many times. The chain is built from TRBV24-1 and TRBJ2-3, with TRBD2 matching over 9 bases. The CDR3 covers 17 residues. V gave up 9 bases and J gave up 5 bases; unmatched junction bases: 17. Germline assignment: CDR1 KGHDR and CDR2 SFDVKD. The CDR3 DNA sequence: TGTGCCACCGACCCCCCCTGCCTAGCGGGACTGGAAGATACGCAGTATTTT. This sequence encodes CATDPPCLAGLEDTQYF.

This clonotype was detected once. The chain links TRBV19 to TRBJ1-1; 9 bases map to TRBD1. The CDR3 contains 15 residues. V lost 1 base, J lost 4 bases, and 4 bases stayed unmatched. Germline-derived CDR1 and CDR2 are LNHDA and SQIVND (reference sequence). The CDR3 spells CASSIVGTGPTEAFF. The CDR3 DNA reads TGTGCCAGTAGTATAGTGGGGACAGGGCCCACTGAAGCTTTCTTT.

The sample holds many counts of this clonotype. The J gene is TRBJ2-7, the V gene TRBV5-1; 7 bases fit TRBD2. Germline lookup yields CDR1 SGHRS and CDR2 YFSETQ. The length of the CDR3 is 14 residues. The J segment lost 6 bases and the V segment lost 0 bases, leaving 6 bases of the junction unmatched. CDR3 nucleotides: TGCGCCAGCAGCTTGGCCGCGGGAGAGTCCGAGCAGTACTTC. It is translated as CASSLAAGESEQYF.

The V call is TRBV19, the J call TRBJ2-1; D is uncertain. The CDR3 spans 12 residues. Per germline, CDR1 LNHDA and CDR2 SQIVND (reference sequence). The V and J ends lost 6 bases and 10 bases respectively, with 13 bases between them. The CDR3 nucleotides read TGTGCCAGTAGCCCCACCGGAGAGGAGCAGTTCTTC. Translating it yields CASSPTGEEQFF.

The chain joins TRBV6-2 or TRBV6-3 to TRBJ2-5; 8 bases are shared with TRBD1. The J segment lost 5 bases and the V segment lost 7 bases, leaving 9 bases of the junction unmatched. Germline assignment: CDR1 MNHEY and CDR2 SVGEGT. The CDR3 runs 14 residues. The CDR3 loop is CASTRLDREETQYF. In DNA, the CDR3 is TGTGCCAGCACCCGCCTGGACAGGGAGGAGACCCAGTACTTC.

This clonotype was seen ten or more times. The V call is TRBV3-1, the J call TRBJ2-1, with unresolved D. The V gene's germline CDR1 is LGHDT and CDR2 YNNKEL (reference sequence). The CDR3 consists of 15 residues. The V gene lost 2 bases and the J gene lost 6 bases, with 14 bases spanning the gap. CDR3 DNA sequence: TGTGCCAGCAGCCAACAGATTACCAGTTCCAATGAGCAGTTCTTC. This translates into CASSQQITSSNEQFF.

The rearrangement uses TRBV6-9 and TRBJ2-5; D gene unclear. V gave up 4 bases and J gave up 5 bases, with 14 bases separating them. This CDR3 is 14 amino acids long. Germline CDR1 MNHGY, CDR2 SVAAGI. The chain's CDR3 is CASSLRSTTETQYF. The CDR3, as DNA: TGTGCCAGCAGTTTACGGTCCACTACGGAGACCCAGTACTTC.